A selection of T cell receptor beta chains follows, all from one sample in a study of response to subunit inactivated influenza vaccine. Each CDR3 protein gets one entry after TCRdb re-called the RT-PCR reads with MiXCR. The sample shows hundreds of thousands of distinct CDR3 sequences, 10% to 15% of them seen only once. Sequenced here: PBMCs from blood, sampled on the day of vaccination. Every receptor here comes from a man aged 50-59 years who received an inactivated influenza vaccine. Each CDR3 is given with its conserved first and last residue. Each record gives: clone size, V gene, D gene, J gene, CDR3 protein, CDR3 DNA. D genes are given only for firm matches. Not every row has a clone size; where given, it reads once, few, many or a size class.

clone_size: -; v_call: TRBV28; d_call: -; j_call: TRBJ2-3; cdr3_aa: CASRSGGLTDTQYF; cdr3_nt: TGTGCCAGCCGCTCGGGCGGCCTCACAGATACGCAGTATTTT
clone_size: -; v_call: TRBV15; d_call: TRBD1; j_call: TRBJ1-4; cdr3_aa: CATSQGATNEKLFF; cdr3_nt: TGTGCCACCAGCCAGGGGGCAACTAATGAAAAACTGTTTTTT
clone_size: -; v_call: TRBV20-1; d_call: -; j_call: TRBJ1-4; cdr3_aa: CSAGGWGPNEKLFF; cdr3_nt: TGCAGTGCCGGGGGGTGGGGACCTAATGAAAAACTGTTTTTT
clone_size: -; v_call: TRBV20-1; d_call: TRBD1; j_call: TRBJ2-7; cdr3_aa: CSARGIRTGDYEQYF; cdr3_nt: TGCAGTGCTAGAGGGATAAGGACAGGGGATTACGAGCAGTACTTC
clone_size: -; v_call: TRBV6-1; d_call: -; j_call: TRBJ1-6; cdr3_aa: CASRSLGLNSPLHF; cdr3_nt: TGTGCCAGCAGATCGTTGGGCCTTAATTCACCCCTCCACTTT
clone_size: -; v_call: TRBV2; d_call: -; j_call: TRBJ2-5; cdr3_aa: CASSEFLEETQYF; cdr3_nt: TGTGCCAGCAGTGAATTCCTCGAAGAGACCCAGTACTTC
clone_size: many; v_call: TRBV7-9; d_call: TRBD1; j_call: TRBJ2-3; cdr3_aa: CASRPRDSPTDTQYF; cdr3_nt: TGTGCCAGCAGGCCCAGGGACAGCCCCACAGATACGCAGTATTTT
clone_size: -; v_call: TRBV20-1; d_call: -; j_call: TRBJ2-7; cdr3_aa: CSAGLRQYLSYEQYF; cdr3_nt: TGCAGTGCTGGGCTTAGACAGTACCTTTCCTACGAGCAGTACTTC
clone_size: many; v_call: TRBV20-1; d_call: -; j_call: TRBJ2-7; cdr3_aa: CSARLPGVGEQYF; cdr3_nt: TGCAGTGCTAGACTTCCGGGGGTGGGGGAGCAGTACTTC
clone_size: few; v_call: TRBV21-1; d_call: -; j_call: TRBJ2-5; cdr3_aa: CAIRRPPQETQYF; cdr3_nt: TGTGCCATCAGACGCCCACCCCAGGAGACCCAGTACTTC
clone_size: -; v_call: TRBV12-3/TRBV12-4; d_call: -; j_call: TRBJ1-1; cdr3_aa: CASSLAPRPGEAFF; cdr3_nt: TGTGCCAGCAGTTTAGCGCCCAGGCCTGGGGAAGCTTTCTTT
clone_size: many; v_call: TRBV20-1; d_call: -; j_call: TRBJ2-3; cdr3_aa: CSARVSTRDTQYF; cdr3_nt: TGCAGTGCTAGAGTATCCACTAGGGATACGCAGTATTTT
clone_size: few; v_call: TRBV3-1; d_call: -; j_call: TRBJ2-7; cdr3_aa: CASSQGHDQYF; cdr3_nt: TGTGCCAGCAGCCAGGGGCATGATCAGTACTTC
clone_size: -; v_call: TRBV12-3/TRBV12-4; d_call: -; j_call: TRBJ1-6; cdr3_aa: CASSEPYNSPLHF; cdr3_nt: TGTGCCAGCAGCGAACCATATAATTCACCCCTCCACTTT
clone_size: -; v_call: TRBV7-9; d_call: -; j_call: TRBJ1-4; cdr3_aa: CASIGAGRTNEKLFF; cdr3_nt: TGTGCCAGCATCGGGGCAGGTCGGACTAATGAAAAACTGTTTTTT